The clone carrying this T cell receptor (beta chain) was counted only a few times. What it binds is not known. Germline CDR1 and CDR2: SGHRS and YFSETQ. This CDR3 is built from 14 residues. Trimming cost V 4 bases and J 5 bases; bases outside gene matches: 6. The sample originates from a study of T-cell memory formation after mild COVID-19. General observations from the study: Day 15 to 85 contracting clones showed balanced CD4/CD8; day 15 to 37 expanders favored CD4+.

MiXCR, applied by TCRdb to the 5' RACE reads, yields one record per CDR3 protein. The sample contains 180,000 or so distinct CDR3 sequences, around 16% of which appear only once. The sequenced sample was PBMCs or a T cell subset sorted from them (not recorded which). The receptor was derived from an adult woman who had mild COVID-19 (a few samples of this study predate the infection). Cell type and time point are not known. This chain links TRBV5-1 with TRBJ2-5; 9 bases map to TRBD1. The CDR3 region has the DNA TGCGCCAGCAGCCAGATTACAGGGGGCGAGACCCAGTACTTC. It encodes CASSQITGGETQYF.